Presented here are 25 T cell receptor beta chains from one specimen sequenced in a study of naive and memory T cell subsets (dated by TCRdb to about 2017). Overall results and qualifications from the work: A few larger clonotypes were found in naive repertoires, especially CD8, and these larger clonotypes were possibly memory cells re-expressing CD45RA.

No antigens are known for them. To prepare the library, UMI-ligation and nested PCR was applied. Sequencing relied on an Illumina MiSeq. To cover both TRBC1 and TRBC2, the beta constant-region primer consisted of an equimolar mix of two oligonucleotides. Four rounds of PCR were used to amplify ligated cDNA, with nested alpha and beta constant-region primers being used together with the SP2 primer. TCRdb ran its own pipeline on the public reads, namely fastp trimming at Q25 and MiXCR clone calling, and kept in-frame beta chains. Each record represents a unique CDR3 protein, reported with the most common genes and DNA among its rows. In this sample the table shows around 93,000 distinct CDR3 sequences, approximately 10% of which occur a single time. Around 0.13% of the sample goes to the ten largest clones. Sample: naive CD4+ T cells from blood. Read against the paper, the sample's cell subset or site label means: naive T cells, CD45RA high CD27+. Every receptor here comes from a human donor in good health.

This clonotype was counted only a few times. CDR3 residues: CASSEYLGGRTETQYF. The CDR3 nucleotides read TGTGCCAGCAGTGAATATCTGGGAGGTCGGACAGAGACCCAGTACTTC. The V call is TRBV25-1, the J call TRBJ2-5, with D possibly matching TRBD2 (6 bases). Trimming took off 0 bases at V and 4 bases at J, with 15 bases between the two ends. From germline, CDR1 is MGHDK and CDR2 SYGVNS. CDR3 length equals 16 residues.

The V gene is TRBV7-6, the J gene TRBJ2-3; D is perhaps TRBD2 (6 bases). The germline V gene encodes CDR1 SGHVS and CDR2 FNYEAQ. Trimming cost V 5 bases and J 3 bases, with 18 bases left between them. The CDR3 has 16 amino acids. CDR3 residues: CASSPSSGIRTDTQYF. Written as DNA, the CDR3 is TGTGCCAGCAGCCCAAGTAGCGGTATCCGTACAGATACGCAGTATTTT.

This chain joins TRBV12-3 or TRBV12-4 and TRBJ2-4; D may be TRBD2 (5 bases). The CDR3 spans 15 residues. V gave up 2 bases and J gave up 6 bases, with 14 bases separating them. The CDR3 reads CASSLREFGGNIQYF. CDR3 DNA: TGTGCCAGCAGTTTAAGGGAATTTGGAGGAAACATTCAGTACTTC.

At least ten counts were recorded for this clonotype. This chain joins TRBV12-3 or TRBV12-4 and TRBJ1-1, with D maybe TRBD1 (6 bases). V dropped 5 bases and J dropped 6 bases, with 10 bases sitting between them. The CDR3 sequence is 12 residues long. CDR3 amino acids: CASSRRGPEAFF. The CDR3 nucleotides are TGTGCCAGCAGTCGCAGGGGACCTGAAGCTTTCTTT.

The V and J genes are TRBV24-1 and TRBJ2-1; the match to TRBD2 covers 10 bases. Trimming took 3 bases from V and 5 from J; bases not matched to a gene: 3. The length of the CDR3 is 15 residues. The germline CDR1 and CDR2 sequences are KGHDR and SFDVKD. As DNA, the CDR3 is TGTGCCACCAGTGATCCGAGCGGGAGGGACAATGAGCAGTTCTTC. Amino acids: CATSDPSGRDNEQFF.

This clonotype was picked up a small number of times. This chain uses TRBV18 with TRBJ2-1; no definite D call. Trimming left V 5 bases short and J 0 bases short, with 14 bases between. This CDR3 has 16 amino acids. Germline loops: CDR1 KGHSH, CDR2 LQKENI. The CDR3 loop is CASSESGGSSYNEQFF. DNA for the CDR3: TGTGCCAGCTCAGAGAGTGGCGGCAGCTCCTACAATGAGCAGTTCTTC.

This clonotype came up a few times. The rearrangement uses TRBV5-1 and TRBJ2-1; 12 nucleotides align to TRBD2. The CDR3 totals 16 residues. Germline CDR1 SGHRS, CDR2 YFSETQ. V dropped 4 bases and J dropped 7; count of bases not matched to a gene: 9. Written as DNA, the CDR3 is TGCGCCAGCAGCCTGACTAGCGGGAGTCTGGGGAATGAGCAGTTCTTC. Translated, it gives CASSLTSGSLGNEQFF. The variable domain in full, completed from reference TRBV5-1 and TRBJ2-1, reads KAGVTQTPRYLIKTRGQQVTLSCSPISGHRSVSWYQQTPGQGLQFLFEYFSETQRNKGNFPGRFSGRQFSNSRSEMNVSTLELGDSALYLCASSLTSGSLGNEQFFGPGTRLTVL.

This clonotype has more than one count but fewer than ten. The chain links TRBV20-1 to TRBJ2-3, with 9 bases identical to TRBD2. The CDR3 extends over 15 amino acids. V dropped 5 bases and J dropped 2; count of bases not matched to a gene: 8. CDR1 DFQATT and CDR2 SNEGSKA come from the germline V gene (reference sequence). The CDR3 nucleotides are TGCAGTGCTGCTCGCGGGGGGGGGGCCACAGATACGCAGTATTTT. Protein product: CSAARGGGATDTQYF.

In its sample, this clonotype was seen many times. The J gene is TRBJ2-7, the V gene TRBV20-1; D call uncertain. This CDR3 is built from 14 residues. CDR1 is DFQATT and CDR2 is SNEGSKA in the germline V gene (reference sequence). V was trimmed by 0 bases and J by 4 bases, leaving 13 bases between them. In DNA form, the CDR3 reads TGCAGTGCTAGAGAGGGAAGGCATTGGTACGAGCAGTACTTC. This encodes CSAREGRHWYEQYF.

The genes are TRBV7-2 and TRBJ2-2; D gene uncertain. The CDR3 length is 12 residues. The V end was cut by 2 bases, the J end by 6 bases, with 4 bases between. Germline assignment: CDR1 SGHTA and CDR2 FQGNSA. CDR3 amino acids: CASSLSAGELFF. The CDR3 DNA follows: TGTGCCAGCAGCTTAAGTGCCGGGGAGCTGTTTTTT.

V usage is TRBV7-9 and J usage is TRBJ1-2; D is possibly TRBD1 (5 bases). V shed 0 bases and J shed 12 bases, with 17 bases lying between them. The CDR3 spans 14 residues. In germline, CDR1 is SEHNR, CDR2 FQNEAQ (reference sequence). The CDR3 region is CASSLARDSARDTF. CDR3 DNA: TGTGCCAGCAGCTTAGCCCGGGACTCCGCTCGAGACACCTTC.

The gene calls are TRBV7-9 and TRBJ1-1, with 9 positions matching TRBD1. The germline CDR1 and CDR2 sequences are SEHNR and FQNEAQ (reference sequence). V was clipped by 5 bases and J by 1 base; unmatched bases: 5. The CDR3 has 15 amino acids. CDR3 nucleotide sequence: TGTGCCAGCAGCCCGGGACAGGGATCGAACACTGAAGCTTTCTTT. This translates into CASSPGQGSNTEAFF.

In DNA form, the CDR3 reads TGTGCCAGCTCACCGATGCAGCCGAACACCGGGGAGCTGTTTTTT. Protein product: CASSPMQPNTGELFF. This chain uses TRBV18 with TRBJ2-2, with D unclear. The CDR3 totals 15 residues. V was trimmed by 3 bases and J by 0 bases, leaving 8 bases between them. Per the germline V gene, CDR1 is KGHSH and CDR2 is LQKENI. The full variable domain, its missing parts supplied by reference TRBV18 and TRBJ2-2, is NAGVMQNPRHLVRRRGQEARLRCSPMKGHSHVYWYRQLPEEGLKFMVYLQKENIIDESGMPKERFSAEFPKEGPSILRIQQVVRGDSAAYFCASSPMQPNTGELFFGEGSRLTVL.

J is TRBJ2-3 and V is TRBV7-2; TRBD2 aligns across 9 bases. J gave up 0 bases and V 5 bases, and 6 bases lay outside the gene matches. Germline V gene lookup returns CDR1 SGHTA and CDR2 FQGNSA. The CDR3 length is 16 residues. CDR3 sequence (DNA): TGTGCCAGCAGCCGAACCGGGACTAGCAGCACAGATACGCAGTATTTT. Amino acid sequence: CASSRTGTSSTDTQYF.

The rearrangement links TRBV25-1 to TRBJ2-1, with 8 bases that match TRBD1. The CDR3 is made up of 13 amino acids. CDR1 is MGHDK and CDR2 is SYGVNS in the germline V gene. Losses at the gene ends were 4 bases for V and 15 bases for J; bases not matched to a gene: 11. CDR3 sequence reads: CASSVGRGQAPFF. In DNA, the CDR3 is TGTGCCAGCAGTGTTGGCAGGGGGCAAGCGCCGTTCTTC. The whole variable domain, remainder taken from reference TRBV25-1 and TRBJ2-1, is EADIYQTPRYLVIGTGKKITLECSQTMGHDKMYWYQQDPGMELHLIHYSYGVNSTEKGDLSSESTVSRIRTEHFPLTLESARPSHTSQYLCASSVGRGQAPFFGPGTRLTVL.

The V and J genes are TRBV11-1 and TRBJ2-1; 9 bases align to TRBD1. V shed 4 bases and J 8 bases; nucleotides not matched to a gene: 3. The germline gives CDR1 SGHAT, CDR2 FQDESV (reference sequence). The CDR3 is 13 amino acids. This CDR3 reads CASSSTGGDEQFF. The CDR3 DNA reads TGTGCCAGCAGCTCGACAGGGGGGGATGAGCAGTTCTTC.

This clonotype was detected ten times or more. V is TRBV29-1 and J is TRBJ2-1, with D possibly matching TRBD1 (6 bases). Germline V gene data show CDR1 as SQVTM and CDR2 as ANQGSEA. V lost 8 bases, J lost 6 bases, and 14 bases lay in between. This CDR3 spans 12 amino acids. The CDR3 region is CSQGRGRNEQFF. As DNA, the CDR3 is TGCAGCCAGGGGCGAGGGCGCAATGAGCAGTTCTTC.

This clonotype was seen a few times. The chain carries TRBV24-1 and TRBJ1-5, with unresolved D. Trimming took 10 bases from V and 1 from J, leaving 10 bases between them. Germline V gene data show CDR1 as KGHDR and CDR2 as SFDVKD. The CDR3 sequence is 13 residues long. In DNA form, the CDR3 reads TGTGCCACAAGAGGATCGAGCAATCAGCCCCAGCATTTT. Translated, it gives CATRGSSNQPQHF.

This clonotype was picked up a small number of times. The chain uses TRBV12-3 or TRBV12-4 and TRBJ2-1, with 9 nucleotides matching TRBD2. The CDR3 is made up of 16 amino acids. J lost 7 bases, V lost 0 bases, and 7 bases had no gene match. CDR3 region: CASSLALISGRNEQFF. The CDR3 nucleotides are TGTGCCAGCAGTTTAGCGCTTATTAGCGGGAGAAATGAGCAGTTCTTC.

This chain joins TRBV10-3 and TRBJ1-1, with D possibly matching TRBD1 (6 bases). The CDR3 loop spans 14 amino acids. With 7 bases removed from V and 6 bases from J, the gap between germline ends came to 18 bases. The germline gives CDR1 ENHRY, CDR2 SYGVKD. The CDR3 nucleotides read TGTGCCATCACCGGACAGTTAGGTGGGCCTGAAGCTTTCTTT. Protein sequence: CAITGQLGGPEAFF.

In the case of this clonotype: This sequence may be a read error, since a much larger clone differs from it by one base. The chain recombines TRBV5-1 with TRBJ2-7; D is unresolved. Germline CDR1 SGHRS, CDR2 YFSETQ. This CDR3 is 12 amino acids long. The germline V and J ends were trimmed by 4 bases and 4 bases, with 9 bases remaining between them. DNA for the CDR3: TGCGCCAGCAGCGGCAGTCTTTACGAGCAGTACTTC. Its translation is CASSGSLYEQYF.

This clonotype showed up just a few times. The chain recombines TRBV2 with TRBJ1-1; 8 bases align to TRBD1. This CDR3 spans 13 amino acids. From germline, CDR1 is SNHLY and CDR2 FYNNEI. V lost 7 bases, J lost 4 bases, and 5 bases stayed unmatched. The CDR3 reads CASNYRGSTEAFF. In DNA form, the CDR3 reads TGTGCCAGCAACTACAGGGGGTCCACTGAAGCTTTCTTT.

The V call is TRBV20-1, the J call TRBJ1-2; D call uncertain. The CDR3 runs to 12 residues. The ends were cut back, 4 bases at V and 7 bases at J, with 13 bases in the middle. The V gene's germline CDR1 is DFQATT and CDR2 SNEGSKA (reference sequence). The DNA of the CDR3 is TGCAGTGCTACATCGGACGGGAGTGGCTACACCTTC. Its protein product is CSATSDGSGYTF.

The V gene is TRBV20-1, the J gene TRBJ1-1, with TRBD1 as a possible D gene (5 bases). Per germline, CDR1 DFQATT and CDR2 SNEGSKA (reference sequence). The V gene lost 4 bases and the J gene lost 4 bases, with 13 bases spanning the gap. The CDR3 is 13 amino acids. The CDR3 nucleotides are TGCAGTGCTACGTACCCGGGGGGCACTGAAGCTTTCTTT. It codes for CSATYPGGTEAFF.

This clonotype was counted between two and nine times. The chain uses TRBV6-5 and TRBJ2-1; TRBD1 matches at 7 bases. This CDR3 has 16 amino acids. Germline loops: CDR1 MNHEY, CDR2 SVGAGI. Trimming removed 4 bases from V and 4 bases from J; junction bases left unmatched: 10. The CDR3: CASSSLYRGFYNEQFF. CDR3 sequence (DNA): TGTGCCAGCAGTTCTCTTTACAGGGGATTTTACAATGAGCAGTTCTTC.